This T cell receptor (beta chain) was documented in a study of blood T cell repertoires in COVID-19. This clone was counted between two and nine times. The repertoire was sequenced with immunoSEQ multiplex PCR; TCRdb's copy has only in-frame clones and lacks some. The repertoire holds fewer than 75,000 clones, with 87% as singletons. The sequence was collected from a man aged 50 or older with active COVID-19. The sequenced material came from peripheral blood.

As DNA, the CDR3 is TGTGCCAGCAGCCCAAGGACAGGGACTCACTATGGCTACACCTTC. Encoded protein: CASSPRTGTHYGYTF. The chain carries TRBV9 and TRBJ1-2; the match to TRBD1 covers 8 bases. Germline lookup yields CDR1 SGDLS and CDR2 YYNGEE. The CDR3 contains 15 residues. Trimming removed 4 bases from V and 3 bases from J; junction bases left unmatched: 8.